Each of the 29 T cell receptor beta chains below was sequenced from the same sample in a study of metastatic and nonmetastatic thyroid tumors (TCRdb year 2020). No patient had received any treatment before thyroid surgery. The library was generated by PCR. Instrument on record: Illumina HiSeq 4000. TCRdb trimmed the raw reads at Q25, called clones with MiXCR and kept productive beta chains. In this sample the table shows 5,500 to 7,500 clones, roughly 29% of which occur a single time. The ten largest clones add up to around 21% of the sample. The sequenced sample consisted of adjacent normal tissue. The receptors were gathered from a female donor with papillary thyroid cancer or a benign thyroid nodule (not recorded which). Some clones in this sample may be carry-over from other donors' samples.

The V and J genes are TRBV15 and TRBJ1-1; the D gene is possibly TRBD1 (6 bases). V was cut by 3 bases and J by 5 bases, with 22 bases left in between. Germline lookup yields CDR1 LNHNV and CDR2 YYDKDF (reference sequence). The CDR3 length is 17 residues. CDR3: CATSSRTGTPLGTEAFF. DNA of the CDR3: TGTGCCACCAGCAGCCGCACCGGGACACCACTCGGGACTGAAGCTTTCTTT.

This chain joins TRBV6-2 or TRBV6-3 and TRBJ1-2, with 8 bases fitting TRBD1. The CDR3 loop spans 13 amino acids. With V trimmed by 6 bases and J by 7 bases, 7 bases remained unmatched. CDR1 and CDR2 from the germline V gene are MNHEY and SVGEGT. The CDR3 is CASRYDRGGGYTF. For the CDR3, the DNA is TGTGCCAGCAGATACGACAGGGGAGGTGGCTACACCTTC.

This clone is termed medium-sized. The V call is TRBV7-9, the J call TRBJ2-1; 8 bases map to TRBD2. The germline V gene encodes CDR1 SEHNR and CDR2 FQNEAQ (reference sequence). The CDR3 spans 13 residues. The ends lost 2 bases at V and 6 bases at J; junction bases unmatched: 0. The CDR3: CASSLLAGNEQFF. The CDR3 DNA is TGTGCCAGCAGCTTACTAGCGGGCAATGAGCAGTTCTTC.

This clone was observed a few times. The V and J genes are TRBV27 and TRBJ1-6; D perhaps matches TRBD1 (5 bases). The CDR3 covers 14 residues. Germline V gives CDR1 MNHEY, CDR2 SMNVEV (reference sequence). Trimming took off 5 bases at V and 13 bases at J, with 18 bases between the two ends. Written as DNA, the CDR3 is TGTGCCAGCAGTCAACGGGACGGACCCTCGCCCCTCCACTTT. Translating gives CASSQRDGPSPLHF.

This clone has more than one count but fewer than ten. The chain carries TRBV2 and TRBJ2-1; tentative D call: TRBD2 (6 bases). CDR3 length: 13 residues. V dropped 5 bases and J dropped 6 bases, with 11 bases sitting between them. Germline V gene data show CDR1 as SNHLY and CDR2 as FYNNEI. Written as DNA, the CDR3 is TGTGCCAGCAGTTCGGGACTGATCAATGAGCAGTTCTTC. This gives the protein CASSSGLINEQFF.

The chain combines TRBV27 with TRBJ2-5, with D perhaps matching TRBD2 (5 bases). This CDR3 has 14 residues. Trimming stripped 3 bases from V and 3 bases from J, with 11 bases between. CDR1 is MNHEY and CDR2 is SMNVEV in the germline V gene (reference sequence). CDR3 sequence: CASSFTGSKETQYF. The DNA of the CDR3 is TGTGCCAGCAGTTTTACGGGGAGCAAAGAGACCCAGTACTTC.

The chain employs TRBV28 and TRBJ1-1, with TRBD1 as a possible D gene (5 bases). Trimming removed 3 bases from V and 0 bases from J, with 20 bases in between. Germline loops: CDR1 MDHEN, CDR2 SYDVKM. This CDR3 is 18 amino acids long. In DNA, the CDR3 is TGTGCCAGCAGTTTTTTTAGGGGCGATATCTCCGTGAACACTGAAGCTTTCTTT. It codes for CASSFFRGDISVNTEAFF.

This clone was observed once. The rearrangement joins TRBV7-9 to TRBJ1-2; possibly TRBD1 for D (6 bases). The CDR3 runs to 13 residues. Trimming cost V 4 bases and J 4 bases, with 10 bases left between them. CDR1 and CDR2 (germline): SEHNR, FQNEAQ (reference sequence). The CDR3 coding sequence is TGTGCCAGCAGCTCGGAACAGGGCTATGGCTACACCTTC. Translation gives CASSSEQGYGYTF.

The CDR3 sequence: CSARPDSSYEQYF. In DNA, the CDR3 is TGCAGTGCTCGCCCGGACAGCTCCTACGAGCAGTACTTC. The V gene is TRBV20-1, the J gene TRBJ2-7; tentative D call: TRBD1 (6 bases). Germline V gene lookup returns CDR1 DFQATT and CDR2 SNEGSKA (reference sequence). The germline V and J ends were trimmed by 5 bases and 0 bases, with 11 bases remaining between them. The CDR3 is made up of 13 amino acids.

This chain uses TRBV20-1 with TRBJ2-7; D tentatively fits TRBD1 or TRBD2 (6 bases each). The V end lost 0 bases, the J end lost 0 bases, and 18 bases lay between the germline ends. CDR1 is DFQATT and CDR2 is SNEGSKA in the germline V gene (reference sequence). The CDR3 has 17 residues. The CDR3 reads CSARDPSGATFSYEQYF. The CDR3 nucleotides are TGCAGTGCTAGAGATCCCTCGGGGGCGACCTTCTCCTACGAGCAGTACTTC.

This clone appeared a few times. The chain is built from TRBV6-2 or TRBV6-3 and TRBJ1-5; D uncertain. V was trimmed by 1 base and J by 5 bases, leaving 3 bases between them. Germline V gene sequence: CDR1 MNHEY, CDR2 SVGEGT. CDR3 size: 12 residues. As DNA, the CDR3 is TGTGCCAGCAGTTACTGGGATCAGCCCCAGCATTTT. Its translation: CASSYWDQPQHF.

CDR3 loop: CASSLYPSGLAGVALSQETQYF. In DNA, the CDR3 is TGTGCCAGCAGTTTATACCCCTCGGGACTAGCGGGAGTGGCCCTTTCTCAAGAGACCCAGTACTTC. J is TRBJ2-5 and V is TRBV27; 14 bases line up with TRBD2. The germline V gene encodes CDR1 MNHEY and CDR2 SMNVEV (reference sequence). V dropped 1 base and J dropped 2; count of bases not matched to a gene: 18. CDR3 length equals 22 residues.

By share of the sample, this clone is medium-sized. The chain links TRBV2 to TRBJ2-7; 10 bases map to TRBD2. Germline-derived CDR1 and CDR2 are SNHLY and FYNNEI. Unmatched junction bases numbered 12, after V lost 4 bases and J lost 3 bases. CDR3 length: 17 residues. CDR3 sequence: CASSGQGIAGGGYEQYF. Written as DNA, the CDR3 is TGTGCCAGCAGTGGACAGGGAATAGCGGGAGGAGGCTACGAGCAGTACTTC.

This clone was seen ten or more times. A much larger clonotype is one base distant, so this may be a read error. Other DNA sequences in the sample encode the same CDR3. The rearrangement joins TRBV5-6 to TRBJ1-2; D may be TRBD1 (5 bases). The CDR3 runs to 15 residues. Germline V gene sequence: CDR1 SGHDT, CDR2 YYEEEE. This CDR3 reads CASSFRAGQPYGYTF. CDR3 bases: TGTGCCAGCAGCTTTAGGGCGGGGCAGCCCTATGGTTACACCTTC.

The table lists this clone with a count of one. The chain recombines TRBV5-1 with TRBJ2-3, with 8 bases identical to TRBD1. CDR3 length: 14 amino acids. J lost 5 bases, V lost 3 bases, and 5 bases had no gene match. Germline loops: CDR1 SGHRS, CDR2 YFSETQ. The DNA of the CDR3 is TGCGCCAGCAGCTCCGGACAGGGTATAGATACGCAGTATTTT. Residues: CASSSGQGIDTQYF.

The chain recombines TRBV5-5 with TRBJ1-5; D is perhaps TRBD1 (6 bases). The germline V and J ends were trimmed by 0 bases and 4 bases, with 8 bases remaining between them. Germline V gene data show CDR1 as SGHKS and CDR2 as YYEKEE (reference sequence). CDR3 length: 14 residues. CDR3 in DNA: TGTGCCAGCAGCTTGGTAGGGGGAAATCAGCCCCAGCATTTT. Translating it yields CASSLVGGNQPQHF.

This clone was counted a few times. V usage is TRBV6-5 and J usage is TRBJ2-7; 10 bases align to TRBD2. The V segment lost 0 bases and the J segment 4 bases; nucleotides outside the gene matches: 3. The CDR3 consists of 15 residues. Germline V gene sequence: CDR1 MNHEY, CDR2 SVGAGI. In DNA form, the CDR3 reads TGTGCCAGCAGTTACTCGCTAGCGGGAGTGTACGAGCAGTACTTC. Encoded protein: CASSYSLAGVYEQYF.

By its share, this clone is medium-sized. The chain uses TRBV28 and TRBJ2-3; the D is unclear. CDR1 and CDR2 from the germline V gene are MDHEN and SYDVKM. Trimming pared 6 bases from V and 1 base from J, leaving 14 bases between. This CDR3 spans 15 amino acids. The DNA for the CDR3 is TGTGCCAGCAGACGCCTAGATTTTGGCACAGATACGCAGTATTTT. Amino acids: CASRRLDFGTDTQYF.

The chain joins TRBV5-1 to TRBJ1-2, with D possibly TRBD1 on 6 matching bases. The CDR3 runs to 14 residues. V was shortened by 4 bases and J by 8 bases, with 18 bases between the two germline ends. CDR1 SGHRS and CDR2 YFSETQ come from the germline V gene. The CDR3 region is CASSALDSRGGYTF. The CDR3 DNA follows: TGCGCCAGCAGCGCTCTGGACAGCAGGGGCGGCTACACCTTC.

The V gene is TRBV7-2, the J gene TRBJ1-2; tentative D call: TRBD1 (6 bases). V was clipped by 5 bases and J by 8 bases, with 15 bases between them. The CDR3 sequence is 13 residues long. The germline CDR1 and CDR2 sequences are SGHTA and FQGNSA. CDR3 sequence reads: CASSDDRFGGYTF. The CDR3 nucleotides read TGTGCCAGCAGCGATGACAGGTTTGGCGGCTACACCTTC.

CDR3 nucleotides: TGTGCCAGCAGCTCGACAGACCCGAGAGGCGAAAAACTGTTTTTT. It translates to CASSSTDPRGEKLFF. The chain links TRBV5-6 to TRBJ1-4; D may be TRBD1 (5 bases). CDR3 length: 15 residues. The V gene lost 3 bases and the J gene lost 8 bases, with 17 bases spanning the gap. Germline-derived CDR1 and CDR2 are SGHDT and YYEEEE.

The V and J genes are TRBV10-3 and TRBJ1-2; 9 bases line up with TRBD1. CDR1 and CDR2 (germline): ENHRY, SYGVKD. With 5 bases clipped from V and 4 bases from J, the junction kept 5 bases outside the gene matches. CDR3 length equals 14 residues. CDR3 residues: CAISPGTGTYGYTF. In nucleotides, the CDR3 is TGTGCCATCAGTCCCGGGACAGGGACCTATGGCTACACCTTC.

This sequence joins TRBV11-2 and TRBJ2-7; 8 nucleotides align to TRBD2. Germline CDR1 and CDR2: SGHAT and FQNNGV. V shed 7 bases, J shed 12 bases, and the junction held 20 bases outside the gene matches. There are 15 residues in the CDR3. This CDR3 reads CASIQRGRLSYDLYF. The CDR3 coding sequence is TGTGCCAGCATCCAGCGGGGGAGACTCTCCTACGATCTGTACTTC.

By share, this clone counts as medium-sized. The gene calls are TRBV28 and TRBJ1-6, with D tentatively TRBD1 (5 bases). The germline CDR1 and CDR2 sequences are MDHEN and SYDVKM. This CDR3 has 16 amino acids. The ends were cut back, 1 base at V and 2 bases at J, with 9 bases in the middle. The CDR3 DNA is TGTGCCAGCAGTTTATATTCAGGGCCCTATAATTCACCCCTCCACTTT. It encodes CASSLYSGPYNSPLHF.

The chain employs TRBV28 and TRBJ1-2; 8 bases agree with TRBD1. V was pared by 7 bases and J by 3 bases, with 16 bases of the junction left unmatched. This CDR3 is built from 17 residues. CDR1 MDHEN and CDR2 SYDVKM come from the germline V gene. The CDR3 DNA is TGTGCCAGCACCTCCTGGACAGGGTGCCTTGCTTACTATGGCTACACCTTC. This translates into CASTSWTGCLAYYGYTF.

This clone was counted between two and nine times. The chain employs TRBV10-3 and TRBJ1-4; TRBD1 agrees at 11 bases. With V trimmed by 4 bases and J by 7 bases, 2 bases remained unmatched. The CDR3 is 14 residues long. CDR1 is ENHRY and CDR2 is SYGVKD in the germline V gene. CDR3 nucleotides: TGTGCCATCAGTGGGGACAGGGGGTTTGAAAAACTGTTTTTT. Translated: CAISGDRGFEKLFF.

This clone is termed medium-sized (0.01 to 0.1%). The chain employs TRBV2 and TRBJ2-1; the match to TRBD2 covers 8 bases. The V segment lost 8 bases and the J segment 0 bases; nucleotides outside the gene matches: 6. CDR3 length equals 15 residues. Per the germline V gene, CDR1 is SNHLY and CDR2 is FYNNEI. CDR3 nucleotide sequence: TGTGCCAGCTCGGGGGGGAAATCCTCCTACAATGAGCAGTTCTTC. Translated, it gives CASSGGKSSYNEQFF.

The DNA of the CDR3 is TGTGCCAGCTCACCACGGGTTTCCTACGAGCAGTACTTC. Translation: CASSPRVSYEQYF. The chain recombines TRBV18 with TRBJ2-7; D unclear. There are 13 residues in the CDR3. Between the trimmed V and J ends, which lost 1 base and 1 base, there was a span of 5 bases. Germline CDR1 and CDR2: KGHSH and LQKENI.

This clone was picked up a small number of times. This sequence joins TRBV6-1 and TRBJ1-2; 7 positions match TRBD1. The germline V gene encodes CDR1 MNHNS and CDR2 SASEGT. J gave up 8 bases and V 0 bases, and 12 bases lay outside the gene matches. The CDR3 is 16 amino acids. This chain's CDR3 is CASSEALLGTAGGYTF. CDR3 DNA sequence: TGTGCCAGCAGTGAAGCGCTTCTTGGGACAGCGGGAGGCTACACCTTC.